The clone carrying this TCR beta chain was counted only a few times. Per the original data handling: Clinicopathological groups of papillary thyroid cancer showed CDR3 differences that were used to build a distant-metastasis classifier. TCRdb reprocessed the PCR reads using MiXCR. TCRdb, rather than the study authors, made the V and J calls. This table has around 42,000 clones, roughly 10% appearing once. This sample is drawn from a study of metastatic and nonmetastatic thyroid tumors. Study background: Repertoires were compared across blood and tumor or nodule tissue from malignant and benign thyroid patients.

Germline assignment: CDR1 MNHEY and CDR2 SVGEGT. V was pared by 5 bases and J by 2 bases, with 19 bases between. The CDR3 totals 17 residues. There were no patients who had received any treatment before thyroid surgery. The clonotype originates from a female donor with papillary thyroid cancer or a benign thyroid nodule (not recorded which). Some clones in this sample may be carry-over from other donors' samples. The genes are TRBV6-2 or TRBV6-3 and TRBJ2-4; a weak D match, TRBD1 (8 bases). The sequencing input was blood. In nucleotides, the CDR3 is TGTGCCAGCAGTCAGGGGGCTGGGGGACTATCCAAAAACATTCAGTACTTC. It specifies CASSQGAGGLSKNIQYF.